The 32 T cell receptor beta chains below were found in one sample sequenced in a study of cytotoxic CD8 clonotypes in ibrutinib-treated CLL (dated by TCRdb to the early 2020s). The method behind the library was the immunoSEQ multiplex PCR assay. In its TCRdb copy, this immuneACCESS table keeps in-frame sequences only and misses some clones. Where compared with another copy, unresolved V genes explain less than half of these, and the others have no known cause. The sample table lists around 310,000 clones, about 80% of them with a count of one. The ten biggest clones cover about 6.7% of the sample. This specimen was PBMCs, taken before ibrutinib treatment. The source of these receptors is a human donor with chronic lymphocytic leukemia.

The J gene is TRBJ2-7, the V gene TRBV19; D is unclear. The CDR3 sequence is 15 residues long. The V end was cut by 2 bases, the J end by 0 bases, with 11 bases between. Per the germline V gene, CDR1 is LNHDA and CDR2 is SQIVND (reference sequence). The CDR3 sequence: CASSISGLDSYEQYF. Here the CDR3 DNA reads TGTGCCAGTAGTATATCCGGTCTAGACTCCTACGAGCAGTACTTC.

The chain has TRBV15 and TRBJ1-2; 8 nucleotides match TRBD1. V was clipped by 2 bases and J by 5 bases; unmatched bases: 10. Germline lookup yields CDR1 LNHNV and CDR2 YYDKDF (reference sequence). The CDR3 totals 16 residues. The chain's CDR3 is CATSRPGQVQLYGYTF. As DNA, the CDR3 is TGTGCCACCAGCAGACCGGGACAGGTTCAATTGTATGGCTACACCTTC.

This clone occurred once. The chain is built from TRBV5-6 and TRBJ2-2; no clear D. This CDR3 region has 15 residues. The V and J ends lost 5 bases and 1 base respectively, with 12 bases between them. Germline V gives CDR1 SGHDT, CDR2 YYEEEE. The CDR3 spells CASRDLGRNTGELFF. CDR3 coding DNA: TGTGCCAGCAGGGATTTGGGCAGGAACACCGGGGAGCTGTTTTTT.

CDR3 sequence: CATSRDLAVSTDTQYF. DNA for the CDR3: TGTGCCACCAGCAGAGACTTAGCAGTTAGCACAGATACGCAGTATTTT. The chain couples TRBV15 to TRBJ2-3, with D unresolved. Germline V lookup: CDR1 LNHNV, CDR2 YYDKDF (reference sequence). This CDR3 contains 16 residues. V lost 0 bases and J 0 bases, leaving 10 bases between the germline ends.

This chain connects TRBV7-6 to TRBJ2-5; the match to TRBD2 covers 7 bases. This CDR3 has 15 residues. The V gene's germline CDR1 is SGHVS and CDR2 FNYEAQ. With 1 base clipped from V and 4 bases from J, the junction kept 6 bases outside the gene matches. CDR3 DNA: TGTGCCAGCAGCTTAGTCGGAGCGGGATTAGAGACCCAGTACTTC. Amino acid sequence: CASSLVGAGLETQYF.

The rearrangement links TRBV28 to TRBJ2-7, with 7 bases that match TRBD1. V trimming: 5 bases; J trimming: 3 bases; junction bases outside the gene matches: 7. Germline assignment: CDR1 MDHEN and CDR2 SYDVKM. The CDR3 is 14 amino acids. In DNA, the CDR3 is TGTGCCAGCAGTGAACCGGGACAGCGCTACGAGCAGTACTTC. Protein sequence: CASSEPGQRYEQYF.

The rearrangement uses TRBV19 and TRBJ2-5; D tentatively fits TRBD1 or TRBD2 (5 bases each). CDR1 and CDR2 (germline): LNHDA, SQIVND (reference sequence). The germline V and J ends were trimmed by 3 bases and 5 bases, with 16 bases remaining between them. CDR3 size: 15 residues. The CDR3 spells CASSIQGTKRETQYF. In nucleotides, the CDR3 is TGTGCCAGTAGTATTCAGGGCACCAAGCGGGAGACCCAGTACTTC.

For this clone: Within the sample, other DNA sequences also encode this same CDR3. For the CDR3, the DNA is TGCAGCGTTGTACAGGACTATGGCTACACCTTC. Amino acids: CSVVQDYGYTF. J is TRBJ1-2 and V is TRBV29-1; D might be TRBD1 (5 bases). The CDR3 sequence is 11 residues long. Germline CDR1 and CDR2: SQVTM and ANQGSEA. The V end lost 4 bases, the J end lost 3 bases, and 6 bases lay between the germline ends.

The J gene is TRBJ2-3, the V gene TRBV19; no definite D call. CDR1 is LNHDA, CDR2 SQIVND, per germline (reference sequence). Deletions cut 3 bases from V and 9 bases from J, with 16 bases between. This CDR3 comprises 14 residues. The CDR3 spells CASSIDAATITQYF. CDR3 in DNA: TGTGCCAGTAGTATCGACGCAGCCACGATCACGCAGTATTTT.

The CDR3 protein is CASSQSLEPKRENEQYF. CDR3 in DNA: TGCGCCAGCAGTCAATCATTGGAACCAAAAAGGGAGAACGAGCAGTACTTC. The chain employs TRBV23-1 and TRBJ2-7; D is possibly TRBD2 (5 bases). TRBV23-1 qualifies as an ORF whose function is uncertain. V was cut by 0 bases and J by 5 bases, with 20 bases left in between. The CDR3 runs to 17 residues.

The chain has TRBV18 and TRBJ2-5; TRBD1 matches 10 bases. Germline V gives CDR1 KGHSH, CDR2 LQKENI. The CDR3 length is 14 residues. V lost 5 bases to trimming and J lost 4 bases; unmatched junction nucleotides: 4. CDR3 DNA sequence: TGTGCCAGCTCAAAGACAGGGGGCGTAGAGACCCAGTACTTC. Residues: CASSKTGGVETQYF.

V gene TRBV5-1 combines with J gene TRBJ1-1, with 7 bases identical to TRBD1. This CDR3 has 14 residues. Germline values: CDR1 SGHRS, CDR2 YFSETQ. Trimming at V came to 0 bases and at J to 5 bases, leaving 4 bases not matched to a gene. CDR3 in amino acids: CASSLVQGVTEAFF. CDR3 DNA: TGCGCCAGCAGCTTGGTGCAGGGGGTAACTGAAGCTTTCTTT.

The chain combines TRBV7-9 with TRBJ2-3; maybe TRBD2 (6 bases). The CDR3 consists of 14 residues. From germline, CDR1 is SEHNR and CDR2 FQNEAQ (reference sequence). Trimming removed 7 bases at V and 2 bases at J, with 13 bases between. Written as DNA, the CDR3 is TGTGCCAGCACTAGGGGCGGGGCCACAGATACGCAGTATTTT. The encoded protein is CASTRGGATDTQYF.

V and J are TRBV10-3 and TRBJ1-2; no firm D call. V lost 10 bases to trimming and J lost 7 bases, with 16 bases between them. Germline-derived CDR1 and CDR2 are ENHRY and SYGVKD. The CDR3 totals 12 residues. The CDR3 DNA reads TGTGCCACCGCGCAGAGGGTCGGTGGCTACACCTTC. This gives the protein CATAQRVGGYTF.

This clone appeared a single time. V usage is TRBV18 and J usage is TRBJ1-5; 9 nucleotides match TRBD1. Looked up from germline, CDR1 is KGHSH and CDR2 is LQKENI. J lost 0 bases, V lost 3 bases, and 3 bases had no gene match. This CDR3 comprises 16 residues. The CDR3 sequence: CASSPQGQGSNQPQHF. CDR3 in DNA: TGTGCCAGCTCACCGCAGGGACAGGGTAGCAATCAGCCCCAGCATTTT. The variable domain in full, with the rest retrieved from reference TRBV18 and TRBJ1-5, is NAGVMQNPRHLVRRRGQEARLRCSPMKGHSHVYWYRQLPEEGLKFMVYLQKENIIDESGMPKERFSAEFPKEGPSILRIQQVVRGDSAAYFCASSPQGQGSNQPQHFGDGTRLSIL.

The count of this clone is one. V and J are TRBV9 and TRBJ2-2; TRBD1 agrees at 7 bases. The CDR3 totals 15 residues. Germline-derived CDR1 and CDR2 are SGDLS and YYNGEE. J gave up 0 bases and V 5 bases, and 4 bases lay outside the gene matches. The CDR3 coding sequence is TGTGCCAGCAGGGGACAGCTCGCGAACACCGGGGAGCTGTTTTTT. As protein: CASRGQLANTGELFF.

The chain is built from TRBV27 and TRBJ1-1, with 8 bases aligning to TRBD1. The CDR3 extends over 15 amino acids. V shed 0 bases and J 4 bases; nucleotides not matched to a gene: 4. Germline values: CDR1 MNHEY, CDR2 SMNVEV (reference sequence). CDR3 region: CASSLSRQGFTEAFF. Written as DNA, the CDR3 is TGTGCCAGCAGTTTATCGAGACAGGGGTTCACTGAAGCTTTCTTT.

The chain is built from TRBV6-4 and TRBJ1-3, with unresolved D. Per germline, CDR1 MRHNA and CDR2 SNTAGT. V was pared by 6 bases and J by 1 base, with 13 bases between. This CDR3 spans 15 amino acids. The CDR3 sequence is CASSIAAGSGNTIYF. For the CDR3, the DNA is TGTGCCAGCAGCATAGCGGCGGGATCTGGAAACACCATATATTTT.

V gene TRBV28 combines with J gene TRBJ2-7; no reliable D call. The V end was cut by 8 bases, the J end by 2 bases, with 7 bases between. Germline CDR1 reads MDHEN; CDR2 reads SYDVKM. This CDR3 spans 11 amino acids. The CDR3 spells CASGVAYEQYF. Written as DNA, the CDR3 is TGTGCCAGCGGGGTCGCCTACGAGCAGTACTTC. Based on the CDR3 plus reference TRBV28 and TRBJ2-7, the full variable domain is DVKVTQSSRYLVKRTGEKVFLECVQDMDHENMFWYRQDPGLGLRLIYFSYDVKMKEKGDIPEGYSVSREKKERFSLILESASTNQTSMYLCASGVAYEQYFGPGTRLTVT.

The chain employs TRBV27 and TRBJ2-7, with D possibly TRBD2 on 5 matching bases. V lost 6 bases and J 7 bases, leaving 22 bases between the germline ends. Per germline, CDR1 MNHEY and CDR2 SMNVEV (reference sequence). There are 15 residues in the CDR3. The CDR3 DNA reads TGTGCCAGCAGACCCCAACAGCTAGCTCTTGGGGAGCAGTACTTC. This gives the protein CASRPQQLALGEQYF.

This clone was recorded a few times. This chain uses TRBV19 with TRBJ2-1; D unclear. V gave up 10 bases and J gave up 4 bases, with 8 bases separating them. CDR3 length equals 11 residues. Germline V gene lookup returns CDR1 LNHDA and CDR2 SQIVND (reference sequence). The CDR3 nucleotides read TGTGCCACGGACGAATACAATGAGCAGTTCTTC. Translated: CATDEYNEQFF.

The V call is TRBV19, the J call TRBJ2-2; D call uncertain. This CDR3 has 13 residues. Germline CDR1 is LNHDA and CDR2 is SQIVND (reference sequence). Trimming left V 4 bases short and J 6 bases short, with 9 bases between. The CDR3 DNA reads TGTGCCAGTAGTAGTTATAGGGCCGGGGAGCTGTTTTTT. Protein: CASSSYRAGELFF. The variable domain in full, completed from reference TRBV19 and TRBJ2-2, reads DGGITQSPKYLFRKEGQNVTLSCEQNLNHDAMYWYRQDPGQGLRLIYYSQIVNDFQKGDIAEGYSVSREKKESFPLTVTSAQKNPTAFYLCASSSYRAGELFFGEGSRLTVL.

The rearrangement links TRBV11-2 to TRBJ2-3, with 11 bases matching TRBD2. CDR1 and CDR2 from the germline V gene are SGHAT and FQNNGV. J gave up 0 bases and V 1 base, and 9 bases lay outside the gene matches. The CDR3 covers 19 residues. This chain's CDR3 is CASSLGVLAGVWSTDTQYF. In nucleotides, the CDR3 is TGTGCCAGCAGCTTAGGTGTACTAGCGGGAGTTTGGAGCACAGATACGCAGTATTTT.

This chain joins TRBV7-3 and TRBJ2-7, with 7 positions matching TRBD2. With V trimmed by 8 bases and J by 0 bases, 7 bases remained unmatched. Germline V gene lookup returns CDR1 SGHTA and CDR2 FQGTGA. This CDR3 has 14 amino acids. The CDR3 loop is CASAGRAGSYEQYF. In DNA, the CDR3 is TGTGCCAGCGCGGGGAGGGCAGGCTCCTACGAGCAGTACTTC.

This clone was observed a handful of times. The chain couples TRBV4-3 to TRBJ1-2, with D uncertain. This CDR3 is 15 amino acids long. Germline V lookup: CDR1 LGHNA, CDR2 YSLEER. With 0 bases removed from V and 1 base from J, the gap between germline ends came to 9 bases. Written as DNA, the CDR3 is TGCGCCAGCAGCCAAGACCCGGAAATTAACTATGGCTACACCTTC. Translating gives CASSQDPEINYGYTF.

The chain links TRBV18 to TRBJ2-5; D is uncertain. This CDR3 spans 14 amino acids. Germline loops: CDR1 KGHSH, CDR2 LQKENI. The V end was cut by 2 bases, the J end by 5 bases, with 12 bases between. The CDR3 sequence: CASSPELAAETQYF. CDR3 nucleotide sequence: TGTGCCAGCTCACCAGAACTGGCGGCGGAGACCCAGTACTTC.

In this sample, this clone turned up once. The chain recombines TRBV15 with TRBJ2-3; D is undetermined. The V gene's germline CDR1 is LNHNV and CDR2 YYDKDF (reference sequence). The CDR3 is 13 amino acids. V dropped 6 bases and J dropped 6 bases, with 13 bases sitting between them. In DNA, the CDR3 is TGTGCCACCAGAAATGAGCTGGGGGATACGCAGTATTTT. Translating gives CATRNELGDTQYF.

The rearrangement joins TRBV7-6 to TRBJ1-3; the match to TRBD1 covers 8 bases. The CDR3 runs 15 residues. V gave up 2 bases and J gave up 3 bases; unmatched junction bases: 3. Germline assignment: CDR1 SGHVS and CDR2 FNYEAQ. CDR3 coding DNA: TGTGCCAGCAGCTTACCCGGGACAGGTGGAAACACCATATATTTT. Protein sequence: CASSLPGTGGNTIYF.

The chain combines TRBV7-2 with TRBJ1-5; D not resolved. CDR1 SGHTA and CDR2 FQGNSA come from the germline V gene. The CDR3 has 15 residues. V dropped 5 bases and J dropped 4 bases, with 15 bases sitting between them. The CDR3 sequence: CASSPYSGFNQPQHF. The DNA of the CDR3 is TGTGCCAGCAGCCCGTATAGTGGGTTTAATCAGCCCCAGCATTTT.

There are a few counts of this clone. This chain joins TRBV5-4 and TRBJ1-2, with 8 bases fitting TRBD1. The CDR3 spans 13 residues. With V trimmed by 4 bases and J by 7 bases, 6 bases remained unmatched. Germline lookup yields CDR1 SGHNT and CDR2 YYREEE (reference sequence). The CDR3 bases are TGTGCCAGCAGCGGGGACAGGATTGGTGGCTACACCTTC. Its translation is CASSGDRIGGYTF.

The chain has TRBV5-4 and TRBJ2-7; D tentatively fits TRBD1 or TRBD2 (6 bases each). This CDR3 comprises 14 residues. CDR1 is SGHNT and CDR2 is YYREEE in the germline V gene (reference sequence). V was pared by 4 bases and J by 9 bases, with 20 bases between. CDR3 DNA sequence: TGTGCCAGCAGCAAACAGGGAGGTTGGTCGCGGCAGTACTTC. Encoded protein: CASSKQGGWSRQYF.

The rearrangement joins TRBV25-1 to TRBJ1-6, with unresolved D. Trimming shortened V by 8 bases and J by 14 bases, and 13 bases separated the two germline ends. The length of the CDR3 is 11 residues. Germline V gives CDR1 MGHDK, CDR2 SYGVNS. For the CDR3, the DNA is TGTGCCAGCGAAGGAAGACGAACCCTCCACTTT. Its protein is CASEGRRTLHF.